Detailed here is one T cell receptor beta chain. Method: immunoSEQ multiplex PCR; TCRdb's copy keeps in-frame clones and lacks some. In the table there are about 360,000 clones, about 86% of which are singletons. V dropped 1 base and J dropped 3 bases, with 7 bases sitting between them. This CDR3 has 13 residues. The data originate from a study of blood T cell repertoires in COVID-19. Study information: There were acute and convalescent COVID-19 samples, and they came from the United States, Italy and Spain.

The chain links TRBV12-3 or TRBV12-4 to TRBJ2-7; no clear D gene. The sample comprised peripheral blood. The sequence was collected from a woman aged 60-75 years with COVID-19, enrolled during active disease. CDR3 DNA: TGTGCCAGCAGTTTAGACTCCTACTACGAGCAGTACTTC. It translates to CASSLDSYYEQYF.